This T cell receptor (beta chain) was profiled in a study of blood T cell repertoires in COVID-19. Study-wide context: T cells, B-cell-depleted T cells, or PBMCs provided the cDNA or gDNA that served as material.

V dropped 0 bases and J dropped 7; count of bases not matched to a gene: 5. The CDR3 totals 16 residues. Per the germline V gene, CDR1 is SGDLS and CDR2 is YYNGEE. Assay: immunoSEQ multiplex PCR; the TCRdb copy retains only in-frame clones and omits some. This sample carries about 160,000 clones, 60% to 85% of them seen once, and the ten largest clones take around 8.1%. Sequenced input: peripheral blood. The rearrangement links TRBV9 to TRBJ2-3; 13 bases line up with TRBD2. The receptor's source is a man aged 60 to 75 with acute or convalescent COVID-19. The CDR3: CASSVGGTSGEHTQYF. CDR3 in DNA: TGTGCCAGCAGCGTAGGGGGGACTAGCGGGGAGCATACGCAGTATTTT.